Here is one TCR beta chain with its context. This clone's antigen is unknown. No per-base quality is available; no much larger clone lies one base away. The CDR3 has 15 amino acids, counting the end cysteine and phenylalanine. Only the CDR3 DNA stays, 45 bases, in frame from base 1. Based on the germline V gene, the CDR1 and CDR2 sequences are MNHEY and SVGAGI. V is clipped by 0 bases and J by 8 bases, and the sequence between their germline boundaries is 11 bases long. These data come from a study of blood T cell repertoires in COVID-19 (dated by TCRdb to the early 2020s). Notes on the research overall: Samples covering the acute and convalescent phases of COVID-19 were provided by collaborators in the United States, Italy and Spain. The prospective study material was composed of cDNA or gDNA derived from T cells, B-cell-depleted T cells, or PBMCs. The dataset comprised deeply sampled blood TCRbeta repertoires from subjects exposed to, actively infected with, or recovered from COVID-19. A freely available public database, intended as a resource for researchers studying the immune response to SARS-CoV-2, is where the repertoires were released. Samples came from the ongoing ImmuneRACE study (first 160 participants) plus 1,254 subjects from 6 global collaborators. Nearly every sample came with metadata listing a de-identified subject ID, COVID-19 status, age in years and sex. Where available, HLA class I and class II types were obtained from metadata supplied by the sample provider rather than from assay-based typing.

The immunoSEQ Assay, a bias-controlled multiplex PCR, was used to amplify TCRbeta CDR3 regions from genomic DNA. In the paper's pipeline: Within the assay, amplification of reference gene primers was used to estimate how many nucleated cells each sample contained. Sequence reads were collapsed and filtered to measure the absolute abundance of every unique TCRbeta CDR3 rearrangement. For each sample, productive Simpson clonality was calculated as the square root of Simpson's diversity index over productive rearrangements. TCRdb provides this immuneACCESS table in a form limited to in-frame rearrangements. Some clones are lacking; in checked studies, under half of them reflect an unresolved V gene, and why the rest are absent is not known. The V and J calls and clone size were taken over from that table, and D and trimming were inferred from the DNA. This sample lists 200,000 to 250,000 clones; around 83% were detected once. Of the sample, around 6.8% falls within the top ten clones.

Collaborating institutions collected whole blood in K2EDTA tubes following their own protocols. For TCRbeta analysis, collaborators shipped samples in one of three forms: frozen whole blood, isolated PBMCs, or DNA extracted from either of those sample types. Study-wide findings and limitations: Clinical and demographic metadata were provided uncurated, with the amount varying by source and participant.

The chain uses TRBV6-5 and TRBJ1-6; TRBD1 is a weak D gene call, 5 bases matching. The TCR sequence derives from a woman in her forties or fifties with acute or convalescent COVID-19. The sequencing sample was made of peripheral blood. The CDR3 protein is CASSYSTVRDSPLHF. The DNA reads TGTGCCAGCAGTTACTCGACGGTCAGGGATTCACCCCTCCACTTT.